Here is one TCR beta chain with its context. This clone was found a few times. Its antigen is currently not known. Per-base qualities were not stored, and no clone one base away is much larger. These data are taken from a study of cytomegalovirus exposure and HLA in healthy donors (dated by TCRdb to about 2017). Looking at the study overall: An earlier analysis of about 530 of the donors reported under 300 Gb of sequence data and roughly 120 million unique TCR beta sequences obtained from around 190 million T cells. Among roughly 400 genotyped donors of the cohort, an average of around 250,000 unique TCR beta nucleotide sequences was sequenced per donor, of which 15% to 20% were non-productive. The genetic ancestry cluster associated with self-reported Caucasian donors included about 81% of the roughly 400 genotyped donors. Rather than drawing on any new phenotypic data, the later analysis identified candidate immune exposures from TCR beta sequences and the way those sequences occurred across donors. HLA typing included class I and class II loci at four-digit resolution. Besides the first cohort of 500 to 700 subjects, a separate validation cohort made up of roughly 130 different subjects was used. Donor age, sex, ethnicity and CMV serostatus were collected together with the repertoire data. A later analysis re-examined previously published TCR beta repertoires from over 500 donors and added high-resolution HLA genotyping to investigate patterns of TCR occurrence. An earlier analysis of roughly 580 of the donors used high-throughput TCR beta sequencing to judge whether each TCR beta V gene segment behaved as functional or pseudogenic. Typing coverage varied by locus: roughly 620-640 donors for A, B, C, DRB1 and DQB1; roughly 510 for DQA1; approximately 570 for DPA1; 450 to 480 for DPB1. Using immunosequencing, the study profiled T cell repertoires from 550 to 750 subjects and related those repertoires to cytomegalovirus serostatus. A later genetic analysis took genome-wide SNP genotypes for about 55% of the 666 donors and used that subset as a discovery cohort. About 310 gigabases of sequencing data and around 87 million unique TCR sequences were included in an early release covering around 600 HLA-typed donors. Roughly five DR-DQ haplotypes were treated as single units for association and clustering because of strong linkage in the cohort. High-throughput TCR immunosequencing, statistical association of individual TCRs with disease status, and machine learning were combined to predict cytomegalovirus infection status. The study aimed to test whether cataloging public T cell receptors could reveal signatures of past pathogen exposure. All discovery cohort repertoires had been generated on a single sequencing platform. Paper-wide results and their limitations: A later analysis reported that several top co-occurrence clusters appeared linked to parvovirus B19, influenza, CMV and Epstein-Barr virus. In vitro tests confirmed that a few of the cytomegalovirus-associated TCR beta chains recognize cytomegalovirus antigens. A further reported finding was that TCR beta sequences accurately predicted the HLA-A and HLA-B alleles for most subjects in the first cohort. A later genetic analysis associated a missense DCLRE1C variant with V-gene and J-gene trimming of TCR beta chains, and an independent cohort replicated the association. The 87-base-pair reads could not distinguish some IMGT-functional V segments, including TRBV6-2 and TRBV6-3, so those segments were excluded. Most TCR sequences were seen in very few donors, while some public TCRs were found in many individuals. A cluster of highly shared sequence variants was judged likely to be a technical artifact of the sequencing pipeline. According to a later analysis, TCR association rates differed among HLA loci, with DRB1 alleles showing the most associated TCRs and HLA-C alleles showing the fewest. A later analysis found that HLA-associated TCR beta chains were more clonally expanded and had lower generation probabilities than equally common non-associated chains. In both the original and validation cohorts, the classifier was reported to diagnose cytomegalovirus status with high specificity and sensitivity. Because HLA typing was unavailable for some donors at each locus, only the typed subset was used in association tests. In a later genetic analysis, fewer N-insertions in productive TCRs were reported among donors in an Asian-associated ancestry cluster than the roughly 710-donor mean. A total of 150 or so TCR beta chains were listed by the study as associated with cytomegalovirus. Immune exposure information for the cohort was limited to CMV serostatus. Linkage disequilibrium might explain the correlated functional status among segregating V segments, but an unknown experimental factor could not be ruled out. Assigning TCR associations to individual alleles was difficult when HLA alleles, especially DR and DQ, strongly co-occurred. The presence/absence analyses assumed that sequencing depth was roughly uniform across donors, and that assumption may not be true. Because counts were too low, seventeen rarely observed V segments, including chromosome 9 orphons, were left out of the earlier analysis of some 600 of the donors. In an earlier analysis of several hundred of the donors, most TCR beta V segments were observed in productive rearrangements about 90% or about 30% of the time, broadly matching IMGT annotations. The authors suggested that the approach could potentially be generalized to other disease states and immunological phenotypes. This cohort had only TCR beta chains sequenced, and the lack of alpha or paired-chain data limited which features could be detected. In a later analysis, most CMV-associated TCR beta chains were found to appear HLA-restricted, with HLA associations seemingly driven largely by CMV exposure. Specific HLA alleles were associated with roughly 17,000 TCR beta sequences at a false discovery rate of 0.05 in a later analysis.

At the junction V is shortened by 1 base and J by 2 bases, with 5 bases in between. CDR1 SGHTA and CDR2 FQGTGA are derived from the germline V gene. Counted from cysteine to phenylalanine, this CDR3 has 13 amino acids. Here the CDR3 DNA is all that survives: 39 bases in frame from base 1. Library preparation was by the immunoSEQ multiplex PCR assay. The multiplex PCR relied on a mix of 60 forward primers for TCR Vbeta segments and 13 reverse primers for TCR Jbeta segments. Amplification of the CDR3 region of rearranged TCR beta genes was performed with a multiplex PCR assay on genomic DNA. The amplified TCR beta libraries were sequenced on the Illumina HiSeq System as 87-base-pair reads. On the study's bioinformatics: A later analysis counted tens of millions of unique TCR beta chains across the 550 to 700 repertoires, and approximately 11 million of these chains were shared by at least two donors. Raw reads were error-corrected and collapsed into unique sequences by a nearest-neighbor algorithm in which closely related sequences were merged to remove PCR and sequencing errors. Alignment of CDR3 sequences to IMGT reference sequences was used to assign V, D and J gene segments. Each retained sequence needed at least a six-nucleotide match to both a V gene segment and a J gene segment. Rearrangements were classified as productive when the CDR3 lacked stop codons and remained in frame with V and J, and all other rearrangements were classified as non-productive. Following IMGT convention, CDR3 was defined as the stretch from the second conserved V-encoded cysteine to the conserved J-encoded phenylalanine. In an earlier analysis of approximately 500 of the donors, sequences lacking an unambiguous match to a single V gene segment were excluded. An earlier analysis of fewer than 650 of the donors classified V segments as functional when productive rearrangements were above 56.7% and as segregating when the standard deviation between donors was above 5%. A statistical classification framework was built to diagnose cytomegalovirus status from the catalog of TCR beta chain sequences. In a later analysis, V and J genes were assigned by comparing TCR nucleotide sequences against IMGT/GENE-DB human TR gene sequences. In a later analysis, CDR3 sequences and most-parsimonious VDJ recombination scenarios were assigned using the TCRdist pipeline. In a later analysis, each TCR beta chain was defined by its CDR3 amino acid sequence together with its V-gene family, and reads without a unique V-gene family were excluded. As a way to deal with suspected cross-contamination and a sequencing artifact, a later analysis dropped 640 or so nucleotide sequences that were highly shared and had low generation probability. For each public chain, a later analysis derived a clonal expansion index from normalized ranks of inferred template counts within each repertoire. Generation probabilities in a later analysis came from a VDJ recombination model fitted to out-of-frame rearrangements, and those results were checked against IGoR. In a later analysis, TCR-TCR, TCR-HLA and TCR-CMV co-occurrence was scored with hypergeometric tests, and a repertoire-size bias correction was applied to TCR pairs. To estimate false discovery rates, a later analysis permuted the HLA or CMV assignments 20 times. In a later analysis, co-occurring TCRs were grouped using DBSCAN, with TCRdist sequence similarity added in when clustering inside HLA-allele-positive subsets. Co-occurrence clustering excluded repertoires with fewer than 30,000 or more than 120,000 public chains, plus five with anomalous nucleotide sharing. TCRdb re-hosts the immuneACCESS table, in-frame sequences only. Its copies lack some clones; in the studies checked, an unresolved V gene accounts for under half of them, and the cause for the rest is not known. V, J and clone size were drawn from that table, and D and trimming were deduced from the DNA. In this sample the table shows fewer than 55,000 clones, roughly 64% of which occur a single time. The top ten constitute 12% of the sample.

In total, 500 to 700 healthy bone marrow donors made up the cohort. Cohort members were all nominally healthy when sampled, although unrecorded immune exposures were likely present. The donor was CMV seropositive and belonged to the group of a few hundred seropositive cohort members. Each donor provided a peripheral blood sample, and peripheral blood mononuclear cells were used for TCR beta sequencing. Genomic DNA extraction from the blood cell samples was performed with the Qiagen DNeasy Blood Extraction Kit. The sequenced sample consisted of PBMCs. This sequence originates from a man in his 60s in good health and CMV-seropositive. The V and J genes are TRBV7-3 and TRBJ1-1; the D gene is not confidently resolved. The DNA sequence reads TGTGCCAGCAGCTTAAATCATAACACTGAAGCTTTCTTT. It translates to CASSLNHNTEAFF.